The 12 T cell receptor beta chains presented below share a single source sample, sequenced in a study of blood T cell repertoires in COVID-19. Sequencing used immunoSEQ multiplex PCR; TCRdb keeps in-frame clones, though not all of them. The sample lists over 45,000 clones, approximately 89% seen once, with about 46% in the top ten. Sequencing was performed on peripheral blood. Every receptor here comes from a woman in her fifties or sixties with COVID-19, enrolled during active disease.

The chain couples TRBV7-9 to TRBJ1-4; 10 positions agree with TRBD1. The CDR3 spans 15 residues. Germline CDR1 SEHNR, CDR2 FQNEAQ (reference sequence). The V segment lost 5 bases and the J segment 3 bases; nucleotides outside the gene matches: 3. CDR3 sequence (DNA): TGTGCCAGCAGCCCAGGGACAGGGGCTAATGAAAAACTGTTTTTT. This encodes CASSPGTGANEKLFF.

V usage is TRBV11-2 and J usage is TRBJ2-1; 10 positions agree with TRBD2. V gave up 2 bases and J gave up 4 bases; unmatched junction bases: 2. This CDR3 comprises 15 residues. CDR1 and CDR2 (germline): SGHAT, FQNNGV. In DNA, the CDR3 is TGTGCCAGCAGCTTAACTAGCGGGACTTACAATGAGCAGTTCTTC. This codes for CASSLTSGTYNEQFF.

CDR3 loop: CAWTLDSGNTIYF. The CDR3 DNA is TGTGCCTGGACCCTGGACAGCGGAAACACCATATATTTT. The chain combines TRBV30 with TRBJ1-3; D might be TRBD1 (6 bases). The length of the CDR3 is 13 residues. CDR1 GTSNPN and CDR2 SVGIG come from the germline V gene (reference sequence). V was pared by 4 bases and J by 4 bases, with 11 bases between.

This clone was counted once. The chain joins TRBV4-2 to TRBJ1-2, with D uncertain. Per the germline V gene, CDR1 is LGHNA and CDR2 is YNFKEQ. The CDR3 is 13 residues long. Deletions cut 1 base from V and 8 bases from J, with 11 bases between. CDR3 region: CASSQGGGSGYTF. The CDR3 DNA follows: TGTGCCAGCAGCCAAGGAGGAGGGAGCGGCTACACCTTC.

The chain carries TRBV21-1 and TRBJ1-4; the table's D call, TRBD1, has no DNA check behind it. TRBV21-1 is recorded as a pseudogene. The CDR3 is 17 residues long. CDR3 DNA: TGTGCCAGCAGAAAGGCACAGAACGCTGCAACTAATGAAAAACTGTTTTTT. Protein product: CASRKAQNAATNEKLFF.

The chain uses TRBV5-1 and TRBJ2-1, with 7 bases lining up with TRBD2. The germline V gene encodes CDR1 SGHRS and CDR2 YFSETQ. This CDR3 spans 17 amino acids. The J segment lost 8 bases and the V segment lost 0 bases, leaving 14 bases of the junction unmatched. The CDR3 nucleotides are TGCGCCAGCAGCTTGGGGGGCGGGACTACCATTCGTTATGAGCAGTTCTTC. Translating gives CASSLGGGTTIRYEQFF. The variable domain in full, completed from reference TRBV5-1 and TRBJ2-1, reads KAGVTQTPRYLIKTRGQQVTLSCSPISGHRSVSWYQQTPGQGLQFLFEYFSETQRNKGNFPGRFSGRQFSNSRSEMNVSTLELGDSALYLCASSLGGGTTIRYEQFFGPGTRLTVL.

The rearrangement joins TRBV4-3 to TRBJ2-3, with 10 positions matching TRBD2. The V and J ends lost 3 bases and 5 bases, in that order; junction bases with no gene match: 2. The CDR3 extends over 14 amino acids. Germline-derived CDR1 and CDR2 are LGHNA and YSLEER. The CDR3 DNA reads TGCGCCAGCAGCCAGGGACTAGCGATAGATACGCAGTATTTT. It translates to CASSQGLAIDTQYF.

The genes are TRBV28 and TRBJ1-1; no clear D gene. CDR3 length: 14 residues. V was trimmed by 6 bases and J by 3 bases, leaving 14 bases between them. Germline V gene data show CDR1 as MDHEN and CDR2 as SYDVKM. In DNA, the CDR3 is TGTGCCAGCAGACTACCATTGGGTGACACTGAAGCTTTCTTT. It yields the protein CASRLPLGDTEAFF.

In DNA, the CDR3 is TGTGCCACCAGTTTGGAGGGCAATCAGCCCCAGCATTTT. This translates into CATSLEGNQPQHF. This sequence joins TRBV24-1 and TRBJ1-5; D remains unclear. Germline loops: CDR1 KGHDR, CDR2 SFDVKD. This CDR3 comprises 13 residues. Trimming left V 6 bases short and J 2 bases short, with 7 bases between.

The CDR3 DNA is TGTGCCAGCAGCTTAGGTATCCAGGGAAAATCTTACGAGCAGTACTTC. This codes for CASSLGIQGKSYEQYF. V usage is TRBV11-3 and J usage is TRBJ2-7; D possibly corresponds to TRBD1 (5 bases). Trimming shortened V by 1 base and J by 4 bases, and 17 bases separated the two germline ends. The CDR3 runs 16 residues. In germline, CDR1 is SGHNT, CDR2 YENEEA.

The chain is built from TRBV6-5 and TRBJ1-5, with a tentative D call TRBD1 (5 bases). The CDR3 covers 15 residues. Trimming cost V 2 bases and J 0 bases, with 8 bases left between them. Germline assignment: CDR1 MNHEY and CDR2 SVGAGI. CDR3 nucleotides: TGTGCCAGCAGTTACGACAGATATAGCAATCAGCCCCAGCATTTT. Translating gives CASSYDRYSNQPQHF.

This clone was recorded only once. J is TRBJ2-7 and V is TRBV4-2; TRBD1 might be the D (6 bases). The germline V and J ends were trimmed by 0 bases and 6 bases, with 12 bases remaining between them. The germline V gene encodes CDR1 LGHNA and CDR2 YNFKEQ. The CDR3 has 14 residues. The DNA for the CDR3 is TGTGCCAGCAGCCAAGATCCAGGGGCGCGCGAGCAGTACTTC. Its translation is CASSQDPGAREQYF.